Each of the 6 T cell receptor beta chains below was sequenced from the same sample in a study of OX40 agonist ivuxolimab in advanced cancers. The data were produced by immunoSEQ multiplex PCR, yet TCRdb's version contains in-frame clones alone and is incomplete. The repertoire holds tens of thousands of clones, with 80% to 85% as singletons. The sample was CD4+ or CD8+ T cells sorted from blood, taken in a trial of the OX40 agonist ivuxolimab. These receptors were collected from an adult with an advanced solid tumor such as melanoma, head and neck, liver or kidney cancer.

The chain recombines TRBV2 with TRBJ1-2; D gene uncertain. V shed 0 bases and J shed 4 bases, with 9 bases lying between them. Germline CDR1 and CDR2: SNHLY and FYNNEI. The CDR3 totals 14 residues. The CDR3 is CASSEALPAYGYTF. The DNA of the CDR3 is TGTGCCAGCAGTGAAGCGCTCCCAGCCTATGGCTACACCTTC. The whole variable domain, remainder taken from reference TRBV2 and TRBJ1-2, is EPEVTQTPSHQVTQMGQEVILRCVPISNHLYFYWYRQILGQKVEFLVSFYNNEISEKSEIFDDQFSVERPDGSNFTLKIRSTKLEDSAMYFCASSEALPAYGYTFGSGTRLTVV.

The V and J genes are TRBV28 and TRBJ1-2; D is unclear. The germline V and J ends were trimmed by 5 bases and 13 bases, with 14 bases remaining between them. Germline loops: CDR1 MDHEN, CDR2 SYDVKM. This CDR3 region has 11 residues. The chain's CDR3 is CASSAREDVTF. In nucleotides, the CDR3 is TGTGCCAGCAGTGCGAGGGAGGACGTCACCTTC.

The chain couples TRBV11-2 to TRBJ1-3; D is ambiguous. The length of the CDR3 is 18 residues. Germline CDR1 and CDR2: SGHAT and FQNNGV. Between the trimmed V and J ends, which lost 1 base and 4 bases, there was a span of 20 bases. This CDR3 is CASSLVQRGFWRGNTIYF. CDR3 DNA: TGTGCCAGCAGCTTAGTCCAGCGGGGATTTTGGCGAGGAAACACCATATATTTT.

The chain couples TRBV9 to TRBJ2-1; TRBD2 matches 7 bases. J lost 7 bases, V lost 0 bases, and 1 base had no gene match. This CDR3 region has 13 residues. The germline CDR1 and CDR2 sequences are SGDLS and YYNGEE. DNA for the CDR3: TGTGCCAGCAGCGTAGGGACTAGTAATGAGCAGTTCTTC. Protein sequence: CASSVGTSNEQFF.

V is TRBV7-2 and J is TRBJ2-1; the D call may be TRBD1 or TRBD2 (7 bases each). Germline assignment: CDR1 SGHTA and CDR2 FQGNSA. The V end was cut by 5 bases, the J end by 9 bases, with 20 bases between. The CDR3 loop spans 15 amino acids. Here the CDR3 reads CASSPRGGTESEQFF. The CDR3 DNA is TGTGCCAGCAGCCCTAGGGGGGGGACAGAGAGTGAGCAGTTCTTC. The whole variable domain, filled in from reference TRBV7-2 and TRBJ2-1, reads GAGVSQSPSNKVTEKGKDVELRCDPISGHTALYWYRQSLGQGLEFLIYFQGNSAPDKSGLPSDRFSAERTGGSVSTLTIQRTQQEDSAVYLCASSPRGGTESEQFFGPGTRLTVL.

The chain uses TRBV5-5 and TRBJ1-2; a weak D match, TRBD1 (5 bases). The CDR3 totals 13 residues. V gave up 0 bases and J gave up 9 bases, with 12 bases separating them. Germline CDR1 and CDR2: SGHKS and YYEKEE (reference sequence). The CDR3: CASSLVGTPSYTF. CDR3 coding DNA: TGTGCCAGCAGCTTGGTAGGGACTCCGAGCTACACCTTC.